Listed here are 9 T cell receptor beta chains from one sample, sequenced in a study of long-term antiretroviral therapy in people with HIV. Sequencing relied on immunoSEQ assay v3.0, run at survey level. Profiling relied on immunoSEQ multiplex PCR, and the TCRdb table lists in-frame clones only, not all of them. The table lists fewer than 40,000 clones, more than 80% of them singletons, with about 6% in the top ten. The material was unsorted PBMCs, obtained 3.1 years after starting antiretroviral therapy. The receptor set was obtained from a woman between 50 and 59 years old with HIV.

The rearrangement links TRBV11-2 to TRBJ2-3, with a tentative D call TRBD2 (5 bases). The CDR3 is 16 amino acids. V was trimmed by 1 base and J by 0 bases, leaving 11 bases between them. Germline CDR1 reads SGHAT; CDR2 reads FQNNGV. This CDR3 is CASSLGVALSTDTQYF. The CDR3 DNA follows: TGTGCCAGCAGCTTAGGGGTAGCGTTAAGCACAGATACGCAGTATTTT.

The V gene is TRBV27, the J gene TRBJ2-5; 8 positions match TRBD2. The CDR3 runs 14 residues. Germline V gives CDR1 MNHEY, CDR2 SMNVEV (reference sequence). Trimming removed 6 bases from V and 4 bases from J; junction bases left unmatched: 7. DNA of the CDR3: TGTGCCAGCAGCGGACTAGCCGTCTCAGAGACCCAGTACTTC. It encodes CASSGLAVSETQYF.

The rearrangement joins TRBV4-2 to TRBJ2-2; 14 bases agree with TRBD2. The CDR3 totals 20 residues. Germline V gene data show CDR1 as LGHNA and CDR2 as YNFKEQ. V was pared by 4 bases and J by 0 bases, with 10 bases of the junction left unmatched. In nucleotides, the CDR3 is TGTGCCAGCAGCCGAATGCGACTAGCGGGGGGGCTCGCGAACACCGGGGAGCTGTTTTTT. Translated: CASSRMRLAGGLANTGELFF.

CDR3 amino acids: CASSEEGDQPQHF. The CDR3 nucleotides are TGTGCCAGTTCTGAGGAGGGGGATCAGCCCCAGCATTTT. This chain links TRBV19 with TRBJ1-5, with D possibly being TRBD1 (6 bases). V lost 8 bases and J 5 bases, leaving 13 bases between the germline ends. The CDR3 consists of 13 residues. The germline CDR1 and CDR2 sequences are LNHDA and SQIVND (reference sequence).

This chain uses TRBV28 with TRBJ2-4; tentatively, D is TRBD1 or TRBD2 (5 bases each). V lost 3 bases and J 0 bases, leaving 9 bases between the germline ends. The CDR3 has 15 residues. The germline V gene has CDR1 MDHEN and CDR2 SYDVKM. This CDR3 is CASSFTGLAKNIQYF. CDR3 DNA sequence: TGTGCCAGCAGTTTTACGGGGCTAGCCAAAAACATTCAGTACTTC.

The chain joins TRBV5-1 to TRBJ1-2, with 9 bases aligning to TRBD1. The CDR3 totals 14 residues. CDR1 and CDR2 from the germline V gene are SGHRS and YFSETQ. V shed 4 bases and J 8 bases; nucleotides not matched to a gene: 9. CDR3 DNA sequence: TGCGCCAGCAGCGCAACAGGGGGCGGAACGGGCTACACCTTC. It codes for CASSATGGGTGYTF.

The table lists this clone with a count of one. V and J are TRBV7-2 and TRBJ2-7; 9 nucleotides align to TRBD1. The V gene's germline CDR1 is SGHTA and CDR2 FQGNSA. The CDR3 spans 14 residues. The J segment lost 5 bases and the V segment lost 5 bases, leaving 7 bases of the junction unmatched. CDR3 amino acids: CASSRTGEVHEQYF. Here the CDR3 DNA reads TGTGCCAGCAGCAGGACAGGGGAAGTCCACGAGCAGTACTTC.

The J gene is TRBJ1-5, the V gene TRBV4-1; tentatively, D is TRBD1 (5 bases). The CDR3 consists of 14 residues. Germline V gene lookup returns CDR1 MGHRA and CDR2 YSYEKL. Trimming stripped 1 base from V and 1 base from J, with 5 bases between. Here the CDR3 reads CASSQGDSNQPQHF. The DNA for the CDR3 is TGCGCCAGCAGCCAAGGGGACAGCAATCAGCCCCAGCATTTT.

The chain has TRBV7-2 and TRBJ1-5, with 8 bases that match TRBD1. The V and J ends lost 4 bases and 2 bases, in that order; junction bases with no gene match: 7. Looked up from germline, CDR1 is SGHTA and CDR2 is FQGNSA. CDR3 length: 16 residues. CDR3 residues: CASSSPGGQGNQPQHF. The CDR3 DNA follows: TGTGCCAGCAGCTCGCCAGGGGGCCAAGGCAATCAGCCCCAGCATTTT.